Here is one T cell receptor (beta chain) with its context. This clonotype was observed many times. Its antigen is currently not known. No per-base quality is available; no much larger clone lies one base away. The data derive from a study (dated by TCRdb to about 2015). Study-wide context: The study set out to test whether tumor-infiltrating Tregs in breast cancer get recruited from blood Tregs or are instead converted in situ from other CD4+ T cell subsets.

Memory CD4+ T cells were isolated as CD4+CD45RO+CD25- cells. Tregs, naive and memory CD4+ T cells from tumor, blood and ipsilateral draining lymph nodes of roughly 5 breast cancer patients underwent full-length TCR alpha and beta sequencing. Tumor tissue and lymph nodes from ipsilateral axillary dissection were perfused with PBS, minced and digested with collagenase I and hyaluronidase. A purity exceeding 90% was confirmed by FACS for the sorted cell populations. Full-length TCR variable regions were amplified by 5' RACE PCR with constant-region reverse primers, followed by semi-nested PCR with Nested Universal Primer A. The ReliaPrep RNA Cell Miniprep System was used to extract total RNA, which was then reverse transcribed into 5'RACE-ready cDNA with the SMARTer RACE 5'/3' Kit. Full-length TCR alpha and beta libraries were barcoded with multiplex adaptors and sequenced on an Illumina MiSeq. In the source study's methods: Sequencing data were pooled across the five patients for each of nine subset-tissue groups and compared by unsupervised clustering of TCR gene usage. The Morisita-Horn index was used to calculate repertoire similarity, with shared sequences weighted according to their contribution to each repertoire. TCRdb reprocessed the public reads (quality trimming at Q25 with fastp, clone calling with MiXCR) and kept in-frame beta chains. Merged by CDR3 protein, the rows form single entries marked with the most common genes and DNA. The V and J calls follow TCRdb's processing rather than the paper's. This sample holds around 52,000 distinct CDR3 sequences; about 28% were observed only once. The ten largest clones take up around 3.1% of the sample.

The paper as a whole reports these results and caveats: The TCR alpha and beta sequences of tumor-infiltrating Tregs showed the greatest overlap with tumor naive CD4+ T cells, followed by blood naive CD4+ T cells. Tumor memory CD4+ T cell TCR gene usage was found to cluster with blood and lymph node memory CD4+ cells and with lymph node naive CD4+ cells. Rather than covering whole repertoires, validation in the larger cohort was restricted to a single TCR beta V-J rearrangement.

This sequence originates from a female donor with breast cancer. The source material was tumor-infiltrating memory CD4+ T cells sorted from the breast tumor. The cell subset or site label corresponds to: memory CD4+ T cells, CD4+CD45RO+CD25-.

The sequenced DNA: TGCGCCAGCAGCTCCACCGGGACAGTCAAATACAATGAGCAGTTCTTC. Translated, this gives CASSSTGTVKYNEQFF. The V and J genes are TRBV5-1 and TRBJ2-1, with 7 central nucleotides matching TRBD1. From the germline V gene, CDR1 is SGHRS and CDR2 is YFSETQ. The V end gives up 3 bases and the J end 4 bases, leaving 10 bases in the junction not matched to a gene. From the cysteine through the phenylalanine, the CDR3 covers 16 amino acids. Left in the record is the CDR3 DNA by itself, 48 bases read in frame from the first base.